These 26 T cell receptor beta chains were all obtained from the same sample, sequenced in a study of T cells in Graves' hyperthyroidism and ophthalmopathy. Amplified TCR beta CDR3 regions came from RNA transcripts. RT-PCR in the first round (using the HTBI primer set) targeted the TCR CDR3. TCRdb called the multiplex PCR reads again in MiXCR, with one record for every CDR3 protein. The sample lists 480,000 or so distinct CDR3 sequences; 14% were seen once. The source material was blood. The source is a woman younger than 35 with Graves' hyperthyroidism.

Many counts were recorded for this clonotype. This chain links TRBV2 with TRBJ2-5; 12 bases map to TRBD2. CDR1 and CDR2 from the germline V gene are SNHLY and FYNNEI. With 7 bases clipped from V and 5 bases from J, the junction kept 8 bases outside the gene matches. This CDR3 contains 15 residues. For the CDR3, the DNA is TGTGCCAGCACTCAGACTAGCGGGAGTATCGAGACCCAGTACTTC. Translating it yields CASTQTSGSIETQYF.

V usage is TRBV6-1 and J usage is TRBJ2-5; D may be TRBD2 (6 bases). CDR1 and CDR2 (germline): MNHNS, SASEGT. Trimming left V 5 bases short and J 1 base short, with 23 bases between. The CDR3 has 18 residues. CDR3 sequence (DNA): TGTGCCAGCAGTTTCAGACTAGTGAGGGGCCGGCGCCAAGAGACCCAGTACTTC. Translating it yields CASSFRLVRGRRQETQYF.

This clonotype was observed at least ten times. The chain combines TRBV13 with TRBJ2-1; 8 bases line up with TRBD2. The CDR3 runs to 16 residues. CDR1 PRHDT and CDR2 FYEKMQ come from the germline V gene (reference sequence). V shed 5 bases, J shed 4 bases, and the junction held 10 bases outside the gene matches. The CDR3 nucleotides are TGTGCCAGCAGCCTAGCGAGCGGGAGACAATACAATGAGCAGTTCTTC. It is translated as CASSLASGRQYNEQFF.

This rearrangement joins TRBV19 to TRBJ2-3, with D perhaps assigned TRBD1 or TRBD2 (5 bases each). Per germline, CDR1 LNHDA and CDR2 SQIVND (reference sequence). V lost 6 bases, J lost 3 bases, and 22 bases lay in between. This CDR3 spans 17 amino acids. The CDR3 here is CASSLTSPGPTTDTQYF. CDR3 sequence (DNA): TGTGCCAGTAGCTTAACTTCTCCGGGGCCGACTACAGATACGCAGTATTTT.

Worth noting for this clonotype: A much larger clone lies a single base off, so this may be a read error. The gene calls are TRBV5-1 and TRBJ1-6, with 11 bases matching TRBD1. Germline CDR1 and CDR2: SGHRS and YFSETQ. This CDR3 is built from 14 residues. In nucleotides, the CDR3 is TGCGCCAGCAGGAGGGACAGGGGGGAATCACCCCCCCACTTT. This encodes CASRRDRGESPPHF. Full variable domain (missing parts from reference TRBV5-1 and TRBJ1-6): KAGVTQTPRYLIKTRGQQVTLSCSPISGHRSVSWYQQTPGQGLQFLFEYFSETQRNKGNFPGRFSGRQFSNSRSEMNVSTLELGDSALYLCASRRDRGESPPHFGNGTRLTVT.

This clonotype was recorded at least ten times. V and J are TRBV12-3 or TRBV12-4 and TRBJ2-3; weak D call: TRBD1 (5 bases). The CDR3 totals 13 residues. Trimming took off 4 bases at V and 4 bases at J, with 9 bases between the two ends. CDR3 DNA: TGTGCCAGCAGTTCCAGGGTTGCAGATACGCAGTATTTT. Translated, it gives CASSSRVADTQYF.

This clonotype was observed at least ten times. V and J are TRBV24-1 and TRBJ2-5; the D gene could be TRBD1 or TRBD2 (5 bases each). The CDR3 consists of 14 residues. V lost 1 base and J 5 bases, leaving 10 bases between the germline ends. CDR1 is KGHDR and CDR2 is SFDVKD in the germline V gene. CDR3 loop: CATSDLLGDETQYF. As DNA, the CDR3 is TGTGCCACCAGTGATTTACTAGGGGACGAGACCCAGTACTTC.

This chain links TRBV5-8 with TRBJ2-1; 8 bases align to TRBD2. V gave up 4 bases and J gave up 4 bases; unmatched junction bases: 7. The germline gives CDR1 SGHTS, CDR2 YDEGEE. The CDR3 has 15 amino acids. CDR3 sequence (DNA): TGTGCCAGCAGCAGCTCGGGACTAGGGTACAATGAGCAGTTCTTC. Translation gives CASSSSGLGYNEQFF.

The gene calls are TRBV9 and TRBJ2-7; 7 bases fit TRBD1. The CDR3 is 14 amino acids. From germline, CDR1 is SGDLS and CDR2 YYNGEE. J lost 6 bases, V lost 3 bases, and 9 bases had no gene match. The CDR3 sequence: CASSAGTAPSEQYF. The CDR3, as DNA: TGTGCCAGCAGCGCCGGGACAGCCCCTAGCGAGCAGTACTTC.

V and J are TRBV7-3 and TRBJ2-3, with 7 nucleotides matching TRBD2. V dropped 2 bases and J dropped 0; count of bases not matched to a gene: 2. Per germline, CDR1 SGHTA and CDR2 FQGTGA. This CDR3 has 15 amino acids. The CDR3 spells CASSLRGRSTDTQYF. In DNA, the CDR3 is TGTGCCAGCAGCTTACGCGGGAGAAGCACAGATACGCAGTATTTT.

Many counts were recorded for this clonotype. The chain carries TRBV20-1 and TRBJ1-2; TRBD1 agrees at 7 bases. Losses at the gene ends were 6 bases for V and 1 base for J; bases not matched to a gene: 8. The CDR3 totals 14 residues. Germline CDR1 DFQATT, CDR2 SNEGSKA (reference sequence). CDR3 sequence (DNA): TGCAGTGCAGTCGGGACAGAAAATAACTATGGCTACACCTTC. Translated: CSAVGTENNYGYTF.

This clonotype was observed many times. The chain carries TRBV6-1 and TRBJ1-6; D is uncertain. The length of the CDR3 is 13 residues. Per the germline V gene, CDR1 is MNHNS and CDR2 is SASEGT. V lost 7 bases, J lost 7 bases, and 11 bases lay in between. The CDR3 here is CASIIDVNSPLHF. As DNA, the CDR3 is TGTGCCAGCATTATCGACGTCAATTCACCCCTCCACTTT.

This clonotype was detected many times. CDR3 nucleotide sequence: TGTGCCAGCAGAGGGACTAGCGGGGCAACCCGTACAGATACGCAGTATTTT. Its protein product is CASRGTSGATRTDTQYF. The chain uses TRBV6-2 or TRBV6-3 and TRBJ2-3; TRBD2 matches 13 bases. V shed 6 bases, J shed 3 bases, and the junction held 9 bases outside the gene matches. Germline V CDR1 and CDR2: MNHEY, SVGEGT. The CDR3 contains 17 residues.

This clonotype occurred many times. The chain employs TRBV3-1 and TRBJ2-2, with D uncertain. This CDR3 has 15 residues. V lost 0 bases and J 6 bases, leaving 11 bases between the germline ends. Germline CDR1 is LGHDT and CDR2 is YNNKEL (reference sequence). This CDR3 is CASSQDSRPAGELFF. DNA for the CDR3: TGTGCCAGCAGCCAAGATTCGAGACCCGCCGGGGAGCTGTTTTTT.

This clonotype was counted many times. The gene calls are TRBV29-1 and TRBJ1-1; D unresolved. The germline gives CDR1 SQVTM, CDR2 ANQGSEA. V was clipped by 3 bases and J by 9 bases, with 14 bases between them. The CDR3 extends over 12 amino acids. CDR3 sequence reads: CSVDPSQRQAFF. CDR3 DNA: TGCAGCGTTGACCCCTCTCAAAGACAAGCTTTCTTT.

This clonotype came up many times. The V gene is TRBV10-3, the J gene TRBJ1-1, with no clear D. This CDR3 comprises 15 residues. Germline-derived CDR1 and CDR2 are ENHRY and SYGVKD. V lost 0 bases and J 5 bases, leaving 13 bases between the germline ends. The CDR3 protein is CAISESMRARTEAFF. As DNA, the CDR3 is TGTGCCATCAGTGAGTCGATGCGGGCGCGGACTGAAGCTTTCTTT.

The gene calls are TRBV5-1 and TRBJ2-3; D is unclear. CDR3 length equals 15 residues. The V gene lost 7 bases and the J gene lost 3 bases, with 18 bases spanning the gap. Germline-derived CDR1 and CDR2 are SGHRS and YFSETQ. CDR3 protein: CASERQGAKTDTQYF. CDR3 bases: TGCGCCAGCGAACGACAAGGCGCTAAGACAGATACGCAGTATTTT. Variable domain in full (rest from reference TRBV5-1 and TRBJ2-3): KAGVTQTPRYLIKTRGQQVTLSCSPISGHRSVSWYQQTPGQGLQFLFEYFSETQRNKGNFPGRFSGRQFSNSRSEMNVSTLELGDSALYLCASERQGAKTDTQYFGPGTRLTVL.

The chain joins TRBV10-3 to TRBJ2-3; D uncertain. Trimming took off 0 bases at V and 2 bases at J, with 12 bases between the two ends. CDR3 size: 16 residues. Germline lookup yields CDR1 ENHRY and CDR2 SYGVKD. The CDR3 DNA follows: TGTGCCATCAGTGAGTCCCTGGGTCTCCACACAGATACGCAGTATTTT. Amino acid sequence: CAISESLGLHTDTQYF.

This clonotype has a handful of counts. This chain joins TRBV9 and TRBJ2-5; 9 bases match TRBD2. The germline gives CDR1 SGDLS, CDR2 YYNGEE. V lost 3 bases, J lost 6 bases, and 12 bases stayed unmatched. The CDR3 extends over 16 amino acids. The DNA for the CDR3 is TGTGCCAGCAGCGAGCCTTATGCGGGAGGGCCGAAGACCCAGTACTTC. Protein product: CASSEPYAGGPKTQYF.

This rearrangement joins TRBV4-1 to TRBJ2-7, with 7 bases aligning to TRBD1. Germline lookup yields CDR1 MGHRA and CDR2 YSYEKL. Trimming at V came to 0 bases and at J to 5 bases, leaving 10 bases not matched to a gene. CDR3 length: 16 amino acids. The CDR3 region has the DNA TGCGCCAGCAGCCAAGACCGCGAAAGGGGGCTCAACGAGCAGTACTTC. It specifies CASSQDRERGLNEQYF.

The table lists this clonotype with many counts. J is TRBJ2-5 and V is TRBV20-1; either TRBD1 or TRBD2 may fit D (5 bases each). This CDR3 has 17 amino acids. Deletions cut 3 bases from V and 2 bases from J, with 22 bases between. Germline V lookup: CDR1 DFQATT, CDR2 SNEGSKA (reference sequence). CDR3 amino acids: CSASRSRGAVTQETQYF. The DNA for the CDR3 is TGCAGTGCTAGCAGGTCGAGAGGGGCGGTTACTCAAGAGACCCAGTACTTC.

The chain recombines TRBV5-6 with TRBJ1-5; 9 bases map to TRBD1. The CDR3 is 15 amino acids. Trimming at V came to 2 bases and at J to 6 bases, leaving 6 bases not matched to a gene. The germline gives CDR1 SGHDT, CDR2 YYEEEE. DNA for the CDR3: TGTGCCAGCAGCTTAGGGACAGGGTTTGGTCAGCCCCAGCATTTT. It yields the protein CASSLGTGFGQPQHF.

This clonotype was seen many times. The rearrangement links TRBV27 to TRBJ2-7; 8 bases align to TRBD1. The CDR3 runs 14 residues. CDR1 and CDR2 (germline): MNHEY, SMNVEV (reference sequence). J was trimmed by 6 bases and V by 6 bases; bases with no gene match: 10. The CDR3 reads CASSFRDRSTEQYF. CDR3 in DNA: TGTGCCAGCAGCTTCCGGGACAGGTCAACCGAGCAGTACTTC.

This clonotype came up many times. J is TRBJ2-1 and V is TRBV11-3; TRBD2 might be the D (5 bases). CDR1 and CDR2 from the germline V gene are SGHNT and YENEEA. The V end lost 7 bases, the J end lost 6 bases, and 16 bases lay between the germline ends. CDR3 length: 14 amino acids. The CDR3 spells CASTPWESGNEQFF. CDR3 nucleotide sequence: TGTGCCAGCACCCCCTGGGAAAGCGGCAATGAGCAGTTCTTC.

In this sample, this clonotype turned up many times. The chain joins TRBV19 to TRBJ2-7; possibly TRBD2 for D (6 bases). Germline V gives CDR1 LNHDA, CDR2 SQIVND (reference sequence). V lost 5 bases to trimming and J lost 7 bases, with 21 bases between them. This CDR3 has 15 residues. The CDR3 loop is CASSPRLGIGWEQYF. CDR3 nucleotide sequence: TGTGCCAGTAGTCCCCGACTAGGTATAGGCTGGGAGCAGTACTTC.

The chain employs TRBV20-1 and TRBJ2-5; 8 bases agree with TRBD1. The CDR3 contains 13 residues. Germline V lookup: CDR1 DFQATT, CDR2 SNEGSKA (reference sequence). J gave up 5 bases and V 5 bases, and 7 bases lay outside the gene matches. The CDR3 reads CSAPDRGYETQYF. As DNA, the CDR3 is TGCAGTGCTCCCGACAGGGGATACGAGACCCAGTACTTC.